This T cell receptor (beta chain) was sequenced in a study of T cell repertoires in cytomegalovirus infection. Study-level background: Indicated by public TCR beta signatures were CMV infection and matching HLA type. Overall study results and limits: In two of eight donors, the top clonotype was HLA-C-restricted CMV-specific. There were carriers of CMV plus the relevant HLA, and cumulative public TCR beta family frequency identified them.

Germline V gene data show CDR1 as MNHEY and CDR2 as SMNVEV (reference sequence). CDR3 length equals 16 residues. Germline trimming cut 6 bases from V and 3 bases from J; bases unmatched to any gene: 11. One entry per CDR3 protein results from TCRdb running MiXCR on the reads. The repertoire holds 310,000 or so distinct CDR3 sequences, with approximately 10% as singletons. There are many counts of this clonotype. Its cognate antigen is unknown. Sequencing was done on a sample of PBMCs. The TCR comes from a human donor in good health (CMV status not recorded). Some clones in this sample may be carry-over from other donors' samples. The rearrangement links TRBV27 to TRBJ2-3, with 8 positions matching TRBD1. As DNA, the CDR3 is TGTGCCAGCAGGAGACAGGGGACCCCTGGGACAGATACGCAGTATTTT. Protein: CASRRQGTPGTDTQYF.